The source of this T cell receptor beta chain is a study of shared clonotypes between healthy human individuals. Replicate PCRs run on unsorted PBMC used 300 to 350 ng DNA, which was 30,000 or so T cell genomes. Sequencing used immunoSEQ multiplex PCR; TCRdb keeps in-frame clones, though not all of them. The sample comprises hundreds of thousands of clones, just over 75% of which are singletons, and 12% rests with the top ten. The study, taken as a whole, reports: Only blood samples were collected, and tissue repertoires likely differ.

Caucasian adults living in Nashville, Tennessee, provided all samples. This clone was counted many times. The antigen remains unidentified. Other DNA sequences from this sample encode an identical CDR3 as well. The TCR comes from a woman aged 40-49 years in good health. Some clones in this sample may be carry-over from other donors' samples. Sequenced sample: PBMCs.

The CDR3 region has the DNA TGTGCCAGCACCGGGGGCTTTGAAGCTTTCTTT. It yields the protein CASTGGFEAFF. This chain uses TRBV28 with TRBJ1-1, with a possible D match to TRBD1 (6 bases). CDR1 is MDHEN and CDR2 is SYDVKM in the germline V gene. The CDR3 runs to 11 residues. Trimming shortened V by 7 bases and J by 7 bases, and 10 bases separated the two germline ends.